One and the same sample provided the 13 T cell receptor beta chains below, sequenced in a study of cytomegalovirus exposure and HLA in healthy donors. The study ran its PCR with 60 Vbeta and 13 Jbeta primers. Only in-frame clones appear in the TCRdb table, and some are missing; sequencing was by immunoSEQ multiplex PCR. The data contain some 100,000 clones, 65% to 80% of them singletons. Sequencing was performed on PBMCs. These receptors were taken from a female donor in good health and CMV-seronegative.

This clone was seen a handful of times. The chain recombines TRBV5-6 with TRBJ2-2; 8 bases fit TRBD1. Germline values: CDR1 SGHDT, CDR2 YYEEEE. The CDR3 is 17 amino acids. V trimming: 1 base; J trimming: 3 bases; junction bases outside the gene matches: 8. Here the CDR3 DNA reads TGTGCCAGCAGCTTGTATTACAGGGGGTATGACACCGGGGAGCTGTTTTTT. It translates to CASSLYYRGYDTGELFF.

V is TRBV10-3 and J is TRBJ1-1, with a weak D call TRBD1 (5 bases). The germline gives CDR1 ENHRY, CDR2 SYGVKD. The V end lost 4 bases, the J end lost 4 bases, and 13 bases lay between the germline ends. There are 14 residues in the CDR3. Here the CDR3 reads CAISADTLPTEAFF. DNA of the CDR3: TGTGCCATCAGTGCGGACACCTTACCCACTGAAGCTTTCTTT.

The chain recombines TRBV18 with TRBJ2-3; a possible D gene is TRBD2 (6 bases). Germline V gives CDR1 KGHSH, CDR2 LQKENI. This CDR3 has 17 amino acids. Between the trimmed V and J ends, which lost 2 bases and 4 bases, there was a span of 19 bases. In DNA, the CDR3 is TGTGCCAGCTCACCAAAATCTTCCAGCGGGCTGGCAGATACGCAGTATTTT. This gives the protein CASSPKSSSGLADTQYF.

The V and J genes are TRBV30 and TRBJ2-3; D is unclear. The CDR3 extends over 11 amino acids. V was trimmed by 1 base and J by 5 bases, leaving 4 bases between them. The germline CDR1 and CDR2 sequences are GTSNPN and SVGIG (reference sequence). The CDR3 nucleotides read TGTGCCTGGAGTGCAAAAGATACGCAGTATTTT. This sequence encodes CAWSAKDTQYF.

This chain connects TRBV5-1 to TRBJ1-1, with a weak D call TRBD1 (5 bases). Germline CDR1 SGHRS, CDR2 YFSETQ. This CDR3 region has 14 residues. With 0 bases removed from V and 2 bases from J, the gap between germline ends came to 8 bases. The CDR3 region is CASSLGGGNTEAFF. CDR3 nucleotides: TGCGCCAGCAGCTTGGGGGGCGGCAACACTGAAGCTTTCTTT.

Points on this clone: A junction boundary mismatches the germline segment, possibly from a read error. The chain combines TRBV7-7 with TRBJ2-1; 7 positions match TRBD2. This CDR3 has 13 residues. The germline CDR1 and CDR2 sequences are SSHAT and FNYEAQ (reference sequence). The CDR3 loop reads CASSPTSADEQFF. As DNA, the CDR3 is TGTGCTAGCAGCCCCACTAGCGCCGATGAGCAGTTCTTC.

The chain employs TRBV5-1 and TRBJ1-2; tentative D call: TRBD1 (6 bases). The CDR3 totals 15 residues. V lost 1 base, J lost 5 bases, and 15 bases lay in between. Germline loops: CDR1 SGHRS, CDR2 YFSETQ. The CDR3 here is CASSLNPGESYGYTF. CDR3 DNA sequence: TGCGCCAGCAGCTTGAACCCAGGGGAGTCTTATGGCTACACCTTC.

This sequence joins TRBV5-4 and TRBJ2-3; 9 bases map to TRBD2. The junction had 9 bases not matched to a gene; V was cut back by 4 bases and J by 6 bases. In germline, CDR1 is SGHNT, CDR2 YYREEE (reference sequence). The CDR3 totals 15 residues. The chain's CDR3 is CASSRRRGGFDTQYF. DNA for the CDR3: TGTGCCAGCAGCCGACGGCGGGGGGGCTTCGATACGCAGTATTTT.

The CDR3 DNA reads TGCGCCAGCAGCTTGGGACAGGGGGCCACTGAAGCTTTCTTT. It is translated as CASSLGQGATEAFF. The V call is TRBV5-1, the J call TRBJ1-1, with TRBD1 matching 10 bases. The CDR3 runs 14 residues. CDR1 is SGHRS, CDR2 YFSETQ, per germline. J gave up 4 bases and V 0 bases, and 0 bases lay outside the gene matches. Full variable domain (rest looked up from reference TRBV5-1 and TRBJ1-1): KAGVTQTPRYLIKTRGQQVTLSCSPISGHRSVSWYQQTPGQGLQFLFEYFSETQRNKGNFPGRFSGRQFSNSRSEMNVSTLELGDSALYLCASSLGQGATEAFFGQGTRLTVV.

This clone was recorded only once. CDR3 region: CASSVSGGQYNEQFF. CDR3 coding DNA: TGTGCCAGCAGCGTGAGCGGGGGCCAATACAATGAGCAGTTCTTC. V gene TRBV9 combines with J gene TRBJ2-1, with TRBD2 matching over 8 bases. The CDR3 has 15 amino acids. Germline V gene lookup returns CDR1 SGDLS and CDR2 YYNGEE. The V gene end was trimmed by 2 bases and the J gene end by 4 bases; junction bases not matched to a gene: 5.

The CDR3 spells CASSEYRGPGWTEAFF. The CDR3 DNA reads TGTGCCAGCAGTGAATACAGGGGCCCCGGTTGGACTGAAGCTTTCTTT. V usage is TRBV25-1 and J usage is TRBJ1-1, with D possibly matching TRBD1 (6 bases). Germline-derived CDR1 and CDR2 are MGHDK and SYGVNS. This CDR3 spans 16 amino acids. Trimming removed 0 bases from V and 5 bases from J, with 16 bases in between. Full variable domain (remainder filled in from reference TRBV25-1 and TRBJ1-1): EADIYQTPRYLVIGTGKKITLECSQTMGHDKMYWYQQDPGMELHLIHYSYGVNSTEKGDLSSESTVSRIRTEHFPLTLESARPSHTSQYLCASSEYRGPGWTEAFFGQGTRLTVV.

This clone was detected a few times. The rearrangement uses TRBV2 and TRBJ1-2; TRBD1 might be the D (6 bases). V lost 10 bases and J lost 6, with 18 bases in between. The length of the CDR3 is 13 residues. The germline CDR1 and CDR2 sequences are SNHLY and FYNNEI. The DNA of the CDR3 is TGTGCCACCCCACCGGGGGGCGCAGATGGCTACACCTTC. Protein sequence: CATPPGGADGYTF.

The chain uses TRBV20-1 and TRBJ1-2, with D unclear. Germline V lookup: CDR1 DFQATT, CDR2 SNEGSKA (reference sequence). CDR3 size: 8 residues. The V end was cut by 4 bases, the J end by 10 bases, with 4 bases between. The CDR3 sequence: CSANHYTF. As DNA, the CDR3 is TGCAGTGCTAATCACTACACCTTC.